What follows are 26 T cell receptor beta chains derived from one specimen sequenced in a study of blood T cell repertoires in COVID-19. Profiled with immunoSEQ multiplex PCR; TCRdb holds only in-frame clones, not every one. Of 200,000 to 300,000 clones listed, about 86% were seen once; the top ten hold around 1.8%. Input material: peripheral blood. These receptors originate from a man younger than 45 with active or convalescent COVID-19.

The gene calls are TRBV28 and TRBJ1-1; D not resolved. The CDR3 covers 12 residues. The germline V and J ends were trimmed by 5 bases and 9 bases, with 13 bases remaining between them. The V gene's germline CDR1 is MDHEN and CDR2 SYDVKM. The CDR3 here is CASSLKEHQAFF. CDR3 in DNA: TGTGCCAGCAGTCTTAAGGAGCACCAAGCTTTCTTT. The full variable domain, rest sourced from reference TRBV28 and TRBJ1-1, is DVKVTQSSRYLVKRTGEKVFLECVQDMDHENMFWYRQDPGLGLRLIYFSYDVKMKEKGDIPEGYSVSREKKERFSLILESASTNQTSMYLCASSLKEHQAFFGQGTRLTVV.

This clone was counted only a few times. This chain links TRBV10-3 with TRBJ1-1; 7 bases agree with TRBD1. V was clipped by 6 bases and J by 1 base; unmatched bases: 8. Germline V gene sequence: CDR1 ENHRY, CDR2 SYGVKD. This CDR3 is built from 15 residues. CDR3 sequence reads: CAIRDPGQQNTEAFF. For the CDR3, the DNA is TGTGCCATCAGGGATCCGGGACAGCAGAACACTGAAGCTTTCTTT.

Only a few counts were recorded for this clone. The genes are TRBV19 and TRBJ2-1, with 7 bases fitting TRBD1. Germline V gives CDR1 LNHDA, CDR2 SQIVND (reference sequence). This CDR3 is 15 amino acids long. V lost 4 bases and J lost 6; bases outside the gene matches: 9. The CDR3 here is CASSRPGQSPNEQFF. DNA of the CDR3: TGTGCCAGTAGTAGACCGGGACAGAGTCCCAATGAGCAGTTCTTC.

The chain uses TRBV4-1 and TRBJ2-7, with TRBD2 matching over 8 bases. The CDR3 runs 17 residues. CDR1 is MGHRA, CDR2 YSYEKL, per germline. The V and J ends lost 1 base and 4 bases, in that order; junction bases with no gene match: 12. The CDR3 region is CASSQVGGGTSPYEQYF. CDR3 nucleotides: TGCGCCAGCAGCCAAGTCGGGGGGGGGACGTCTCCTTACGAGCAGTACTTC.

The chain couples TRBV3-1 (or the pseudogene TRBV3-2) to TRBJ1-1; 8 bases align to TRBD1. V lost 2 bases, J lost 10 bases, and 12 bases stayed unmatched. There are 15 residues in the CDR3. In germline, CDR1 is LGHDT, CDR2 YNNKEL (reference sequence). Here the CDR3 reads CASSQRGQGTGGAFF. CDR3 sequence (DNA): TGTGCCAGCAGCCAAAGAGGACAGGGCACAGGGGGAGCTTTCTTT.

This clone occurred once. J is TRBJ2-7 and V is TRBV29-1; 9 bases align to TRBD2. After removal of 4 bases from V and 4 bases from J, the junction contained 14 bases not matched to a gene. The germline V gene encodes CDR1 SQVTM and CDR2 ANQGSEA. This CDR3 is built from 16 residues. The CDR3 DNA is TGCAGCGTTGTTCTAGCGGGGCTAAAGTCGAGTTACGAGCAGTACTTC. It is translated as CSVVLAGLKSSYEQYF.

The V call is TRBV9, the J call TRBJ1-2; D unresolved. Germline assignment: CDR1 SGDLS and CDR2 YYNGEE. The CDR3 consists of 17 residues. Trimming removed 0 bases at V and 4 bases at J, with 19 bases between. Here the CDR3 reads CASSVGEYRREGYGYTF. DNA of the CDR3: TGTGCCAGCAGCGTAGGTGAATATAGGAGGGAAGGCTATGGCTACACCTTC.

The chain carries TRBV18 and TRBJ2-2; TRBD1 aligns across 7 bases. This CDR3 comprises 14 residues. With V trimmed by 5 bases and J by 6 bases, 6 bases remained unmatched. Germline loops: CDR1 KGHSH, CDR2 LQKENI. CDR3 in amino acids: CASSSYQGAGELFF. CDR3 nucleotides: TGTGCCAGCTCAAGCTACCAGGGGGCCGGGGAGCTGTTTTTT.

This rearrangement joins TRBV20-1 to TRBJ1-6; 8 bases fit TRBD1. The germline CDR1 and CDR2 sequences are DFQATT and SNEGSKA (reference sequence). CDR3 size: 17 residues. With 3 bases clipped from V and 10 bases from J, the junction kept 17 bases outside the gene matches. The CDR3 region has the DNA TGCAGTGCTAGTTCGGGAAGAACAGGGGGTCGCCGATCACCCCTCCACTTT. Protein product: CSASSGRTGGRRSPLHF.

This rearrangement joins TRBV9 to TRBJ1-2; TRBD1 matches at 9 bases. Unmatched junction bases numbered 6, after V lost 4 bases and J lost 5 bases. Germline-derived CDR1 and CDR2 are SGDLS and YYNGEE. CDR3 length: 14 residues. Here the CDR3 reads CASSTRTGVYGYTF. The CDR3 nucleotides read TGTGCCAGCAGCACCCGGACAGGGGTATATGGCTACACCTTC.

The chain uses TRBV7-2 and TRBJ1-1; D perhaps matches TRBD1 (5 bases). Germline V CDR1 and CDR2: SGHTA, FQGNSA. Trimming removed 2 bases at V and 0 bases at J, with 13 bases between. The CDR3 spans 16 residues. CDR3 sequence reads: CASSLLAGRMNTEAFF. The CDR3, as DNA: TGTGCCAGCAGCTTATTGGCAGGGCGGATGAACACTGAAGCTTTCTTT.

The chain has TRBV11-2 and TRBJ2-6, with TRBD1 identical over 8 bases. V shed 1 base, J shed 1 base, and the junction held 9 bases outside the gene matches. CDR3 length equals 19 residues. CDR1 SGHAT and CDR2 FQNNGV come from the germline V gene. The CDR3: CASSLAEDRALSGANVLTF. CDR3 nucleotide sequence: TGTGCCAGCAGCTTAGCCGAGGACAGGGCCTTATCTGGGGCCAACGTCCTGACTTTC.

V and J are TRBV9 and TRBJ1-1; D is possibly TRBD1 (5 bases). The CDR3 spans 15 residues. Germline CDR1 reads SGDLS; CDR2 reads YYNGEE. Trimming took off 0 bases at V and 5 bases at J, with 14 bases between the two ends. The CDR3 reads CASSVAGLGGTEAFF. CDR3 bases: TGTGCCAGCAGCGTAGCCGGGTTGGGGGGGACTGAAGCTTTCTTT.

This chain joins TRBV7-2 and TRBJ2-2; no firm D call. V gave up 1 base and J gave up 5 bases, with 11 bases separating them. The CDR3 sequence is 15 residues long. Looked up from germline, CDR1 is SGHTA and CDR2 is FQGNSA. CDR3 sequence: CASSLGSYSTGELFF. The DNA of the CDR3 is TGTGCCAGCAGCTTAGGGTCTTACTCAACCGGGGAGCTGTTTTTT.

This chain uses TRBV3-1 (or the pseudogene TRBV3-2) with TRBJ1-2, with D possibly TRBD1 on 5 matching bases. V lost 0 bases and J lost 5, with 16 bases in between. CDR3 length equals 16 residues. The germline V gene encodes CDR1 LGHDT and CDR2 YNNKEL (reference sequence). The CDR3 nucleotides read TGTGCCAGCAGCCAAGAATGGGGCAGGAGCGCTTATGGCTACACCTTC. Protein sequence: CASSQEWGRSAYGYTF.

The chain combines TRBV18 with TRBJ1-4; 9 bases are a match to TRBD1. The CDR3 is made up of 15 amino acids. The germline V gene encodes CDR1 KGHSH and CDR2 LQKENI. The V segment lost 1 base and the J segment 8 bases; nucleotides outside the gene matches: 5. CDR3 nucleotides: TGTGCCAGCTCACCACTACCGGGACAGGGAGAAAAACTGTTTTTT. Translated: CASSPLPGQGEKLFF.

The chain employs TRBV7-2 and TRBJ2-1; TRBD2 agrees at 8 bases. Germline V gene lookup returns CDR1 SGHTA and CDR2 FQGNSA. The CDR3 totals 18 residues. The junction had 10 bases not matched to a gene; V was cut back by 3 bases and J by 0 bases. CDR3 bases: TGTGCCAGCAGCTTGGATCTAAACGGGGGGGACTCCTACAATGAGCAGTTCTTC. This codes for CASSLDLNGGDSYNEQFF.

V and J are TRBV4-1 and TRBJ2-3; TRBD2 matches 11 bases. Germline CDR1 is MGHRA and CDR2 is YSYEKL. With 6 bases clipped from V and 2 bases from J, the junction kept 4 bases outside the gene matches. The CDR3 covers 15 residues. This CDR3 is CASRLAGASTDTQYF. The CDR3, as DNA: TGCGCCAGCAGACTAGCGGGGGCCTCCACAGATACGCAGTATTTT.

The chain couples TRBV5-1 to TRBJ2-7; 9 bases are shared with TRBD1. Trimming removed 5 bases from V and 2 bases from J; junction bases left unmatched: 5. This CDR3 is 14 amino acids long. CDR1 and CDR2 (germline): SGHRS, YFSETQ. CDR3: CASSDGTGTYEQYF. CDR3 coding DNA: TGCGCCAGCAGTGACGGGACAGGGACCTACGAGCAGTACTTC.

The V gene is TRBV4-1, the J gene TRBJ1-5, with D possibly matching TRBD1 (6 bases). Per germline, CDR1 MGHRA and CDR2 YSYEKL. The V end was cut by 1 base, the J end by 0 bases, with 7 bases between. The CDR3 is 15 amino acids. The CDR3 loop reads CASSQADSSNQPQHF. The CDR3 coding sequence is TGCGCCAGCAGCCAAGCGGACAGTAGCAATCAGCCCCAGCATTTT.

V is TRBV7-9 and J is TRBJ2-5, with TRBD1 matching over 8 bases. J gave up 5 bases and V 4 bases, and 9 bases lay outside the gene matches. The CDR3 is 15 residues long. Germline loops: CDR1 SEHNR, CDR2 FQNEAQ (reference sequence). In nucleotides, the CDR3 is TGTGCCAGCAGCTCAAACCAGGGGGCTGAGGAGACCCAGTACTTC. Protein product: CASSSNQGAEETQYF.

The V and J genes are TRBV6-2 or TRBV6-3 and TRBJ1-1; unclear D gene. This CDR3 has 14 residues. Germline V CDR1 and CDR2: MNHEY, SVGEGT. Trimming cost V 3 bases and J 0 bases, with 8 bases left between them. CDR3 nucleotide sequence: TGTGCCAGCAGTTATGGAGGGATGAACACTGAAGCTTTCTTT. It codes for CASSYGGMNTEAFF.

This rearrangement joins TRBV4-2 to TRBJ2-3; 14 bases match TRBD2. Unmatched junction bases numbered 9, after V lost 3 bases and J lost 1 base. This CDR3 comprises 19 residues. Germline CDR1 reads LGHNA; CDR2 reads YNFKEQ. The CDR3 here is CASSQLGLAGGSGTDTQYF. DNA for the CDR3: TGTGCCAGCAGCCAGCTCGGACTAGCGGGGGGATCTGGCACAGATACGCAGTATTTT.

V and J are TRBV19 and TRBJ1-1; D might be TRBD1 (6 bases). Germline CDR1 reads LNHDA; CDR2 reads SQIVND (reference sequence). CDR3 length: 12 amino acids. V shed 7 bases and J shed 4 bases, with 10 bases lying between them. The CDR3 reads CASTGDVTEAFF. As DNA, the CDR3 is TGTGCCAGTACAGGGGATGTCACTGAAGCTTTCTTT.

The chain joins TRBV7-2 to TRBJ1-5, with 8 bases matching TRBD1. V dropped 5 bases and J dropped 0; count of bases not matched to a gene: 6. Germline values: CDR1 SGHTA, CDR2 FQGNSA. This CDR3 spans 16 amino acids. CDR3 sequence reads: CASSPRTGYSNQPQHF. CDR3 sequence (DNA): TGTGCCAGCAGCCCCCGGACAGGGTATAGCAATCAGCCCCAGCATTTT.

The rearrangement uses TRBV5-5 and TRBJ1-2; D possibly corresponds to TRBD1 (5 bases). The V end was cut by 4 bases, the J end by 1 base, with 11 bases between. Germline loops: CDR1 SGHKS, CDR2 YYEKEE (reference sequence). There are 14 residues in the CDR3. CDR3 nucleotide sequence: TGTGCCAGCAGCATAGGACACCTTAACTATGGCTACACCTTC. Encoded protein: CASSIGHLNYGYTF.